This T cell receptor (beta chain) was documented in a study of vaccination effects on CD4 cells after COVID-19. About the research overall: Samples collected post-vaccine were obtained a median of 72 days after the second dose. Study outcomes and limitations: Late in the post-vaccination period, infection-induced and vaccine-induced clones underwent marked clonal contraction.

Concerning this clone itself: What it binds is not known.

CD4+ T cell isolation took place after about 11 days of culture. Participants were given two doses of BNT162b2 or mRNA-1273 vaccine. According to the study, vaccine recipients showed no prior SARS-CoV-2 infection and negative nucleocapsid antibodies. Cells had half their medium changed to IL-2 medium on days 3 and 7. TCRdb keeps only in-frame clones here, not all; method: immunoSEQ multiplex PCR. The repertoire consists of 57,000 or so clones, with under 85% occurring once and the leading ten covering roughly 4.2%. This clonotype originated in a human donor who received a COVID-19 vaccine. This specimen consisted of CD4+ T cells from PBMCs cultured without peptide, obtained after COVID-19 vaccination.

The CDR3 DNA sequence: TGTGCCTGGAGTGTTCCTGGCGGGGAGCTGTTTTTT. It yields the protein CAWSVPGGELFF. The genes are TRBV30 and TRBJ2-2; no reliable D call. CDR3 length equals 12 residues. Per the germline V gene, CDR1 is GTSNPN and CDR2 is SVGIG (reference sequence). The ends were cut back, 0 bases at V and 7 bases at J, with 6 bases in the middle.